A single T cell receptor (beta chain) is shown here with its context. Antigen specificity is unknown. The data were taken from a study of cytotoxic CD8 clonotypes in ibrutinib-treated CLL. Overall study: Overall, about 25 responses were partial and 2 complete; following median roughly 70 months, 14 patients stayed remitted and approximately 12 progressed. Samples averaged 255,043 productive templates and more than 85,000 productive rearrangements.

Study results and caveats: Contraction or stability on treatment was seen for public clonotypes, which were uncommon.

Depths of 1 in 200,000 to 1 in 1 million T cells were the sequencing target. Only in-frame clones appear in the TCRdb table, and some are missing; sequencing was by immunoSEQ multiplex PCR. Here the sample spans hundreds of thousands of clones, about 77% being singletons. The CDR3 spans 14 residues. V dropped 6 bases and J dropped 6; count of bases not matched to a gene: 11. CDR1 is SQVTM and CDR2 is ANQGSEA in the germline V gene. The sequencing here drew on PBMCs, taken before ibrutinib treatment. The rearrangement joins TRBV29-1 to TRBJ2-7; 10 positions match TRBD2. This sequence originates from a human donor with chronic lymphocytic leukemia. The CDR3 nucleotides are TGCAGCGTATCTACTAGCGGGACAACGATCGAGCAGTACTTC. Amino acid sequence: CSVSTSGTTIEQYF.